Described below is a single T cell receptor beta chain sequence and its context. In this sample, this clonotype turned up many times. Its antigen is still unknown. Base qualities are missing; no much larger clone stands one base away. In light of the paper, this sample's time point label describes: persistent/refractory GD, antithyroid drugs over 5 years with positive TRAb. RNA was extracted from PBMCs in TRIzol for both TCR sequencing and RNA sequencing. The diagnosis of Graves' disease was made according to American Thyroid Association guidelines. The patients came from an endocrinology department in Xi'an, China. From each patient, 7.5 to 10 milliliters of peripheral blood was collected into an EDTA anticoagulant tube. Ficoll Paque Plus density gradient separation was used to isolate PBMCs, and no further T cell sorting was done. An Agilent 2100 Bioanalyzer and agarose gel were used to check RNA quality, and a NanoDrop 2000 was used to measure RNA concentration.

These data belong to a study of regulatory T cells in long-lasting Graves disease (dated by TCRdb to the early 2020s). About the study as a whole: Persistent Graves' disease was defined as persistently positive TSH receptor autoantibodies together with antithyroid drug treatment for over 5 years. On average, persistent Graves' disease patients in the clinical cohort had been on antithyroid drugs for approximately 10 years. This study used TCR sequencing and RNA sequencing of peripheral blood to compare persistent Graves' disease patients against newly diagnosed Graves' disease patients. The study was registered as a clinical trial and conducted in China. A total of around 35 samples underwent TCR sequencing, from roughly 13 patients with persistent Graves' disease and 20 patients with newly diagnosed Graves' disease. The investigation overall reported the following: Compared with newly diagnosed patients, patients with persistent Graves' disease had lower TCR Shannon entropy and fewer highly expanded clones, which suggests clonal expansion. Patients with persistent disease shared more public clonotypes (under 3,000) than newly diagnosed patients did (roughly 970). Because the primary lesion, thyroid tissue, could not be accessed, the study looked at peripheral blood alone. The authors acknowledged the small sample size as a limitation that may reduce accuracy. Sequencing and analysis were restricted to the TCR beta chain. Persistent disease showed preferential use of TRBV28, TRBJ1-2 and TRBJ2-5, whereas newly diagnosed disease favored TRBV20-1 and TRBJ2-1.

Preparation of the library involved multiplex PCR. The instrument given in TCRdb is Illumina HiSeq 4000. TCR beta libraries were built with iRepertoire HTBI primers and Arm-PCR amplification of CDR3 regions. PCR products were gel purified before sequencing. The authors' analysis ran thus. Gene usage analysis of CDR3 amino acid clonotypes relied on the approximately 62 TRBV and about 15 TRBJ segments identified across samples. COPE and FqMerger were used to merge the filtered high-quality paired reads into contigs. BLAST was used to align contigs to IMGT TRBV, TRBD and TRBJ reference genes, and CDR3 was defined according to IMGT. Highly expanded clones were defined as clonotypes with a frequency above 0.1%. Shannon entropy served as the measure of repertoire diversity, while the Gini coefficient captured V-J evenness. A clonotype found in more than one individual was treated as public. TCRdb reprocessed the public reads (quality trimming at Q25 with fastp, clone calling with MiXCR) and kept in-frame beta chains. Records with the same CDR3 protein are collapsed into one entry carrying the most frequent genes and DNA. TCRdb, not the original authors, processed these V and J calls. For this sample the table gives 350,000 to 450,000 distinct CDR3 sequences, of which around a fifth were detected only once. Around an eighth of the sample is taken by the ten largest.

V loses 5 bases of germline sequence and J loses 5 bases, and the interval between the two ends is 12 bases. CDR1 and CDR2 were assigned from the germline V gene as SNHLY and FYNNEI. Including the terminal cysteine and phenylalanine, the CDR3 comprises 13 residues. Just the 39-base CDR3 DNA is kept, in frame starting at base 1. Sample: peripheral blood mononuclear cells (PBMCs), taken when the disease was refractory, from a patient treated with antithyroid drugs. Recombination connected TRBV2 to TRBJ1-1; a confident D gene designation cannot be given. The TCR was taken from a female donor with Graves disease. CDR3 loop: CASSYTLGTEAFF. The DNA sequence is given as TGTGCCAGCAGTTACACCCTGGGGACTGAAGCTTTCTTT.